Described below is a single T cell receptor beta chain sequence and its context. Its antigen is still unknown. Base qualities are missing; no much larger clone stands one base away. The entry originates in a study of PD-L1 blockade in urothelial cancer (dated by TCRdb to 2016 to 2017). Describing the broader study: Every patient began therapy around 2014 and was given atezolizumab 1,200 mg intravenously every 3 weeks. Durable clinical benefit was defined as a progression-free survival longer than 6 months, and TCR features were additionally tested against progression-free survival and overall survival. Somatic, immune and clinical correlates of response to PD-L1 blockade with atezolizumab in urothelial cancer were the focus of an exploratory multi-omic analysis. About 90% of the roughly 29 patients were identified as males with urothelial cancer of bladder origin, and a prior smoking history was reported by 18 of 29 patients. Blood samples yielded a median of around 130,000 T cells and roughly 83,000 unique TCRs, with median clonality roughly 0.084. Blood samples were analyzed 3 weeks after the start of treatment (second dose) and 6 weeks after the start of treatment. In the same patients, whole exome sequencing and RNA sequencing of pretreatment tumors were performed in addition to TCR sequencing. Roughly ten patients achieved durable clinical benefit and around 19 did not. TCR sequencing covered pretreatment tumor samples and matched, serially collected peripheral blood taken before and after atezolizumab treatment. An ECOG performance status of 0 or 1 was recorded for the patients, and 0 to 3 prior chemotherapy regimens had been received by the patients. Pretreatment blood TCR-seq was available for around 29 patients, at least one posttreatment blood collection was obtained for some 25 patients, and tumor TCR-seq was available for some 25 patients.

Each PCR received spiked-in synthetic TCR analog templates so that absolute template abundance could be estimated from read counts. TCRbeta CDR3 regions were amplified from genomic DNA with bias-controlled V and J gene primers using the immunoSEQ assay. Sequencing of rearranged TCRbeta segments was done at approximately 20X coverage. The paper's processing steps were these. Clustering was used to correct sequencing errors, and CDR3s were annotated against IMGT to assign V, D and J genes. Out-of-frame and stop-codon sequences were excluded, and only productive TCRbeta rearrangements were used in downstream analyses. Clonality was calculated as one minus the Shannon entropy normalized by the log of the number of unique productive sequences. Clones differing between time points or between blood and tumor were identified by Fisher's exact test with Benjamini-Hochberg correction at adjusted p below 0.01. TCRdb carries this immuneACCESS record with in-frame sequences only. Its versions omit some clonotypes, under half of them owing to an unresolved V gene in the studies checked, with the rest unexplained. Clonal size and the V and J genes are those of that table, whereas D and trimming came from the DNA. The sample contains approximately 63,000 clones, 80% to 90% of them found a single time. Of the sample, 1.6% is held by the ten largest clones.

A distance of 7 bases separates the germline ends of V and J, which lose 2 bases and 0 bases respectively. From its cysteine to its phenylalanine, the CDR3 spans 14 amino acids. The only DNA kept is the CDR3, 42 bases in frame from the first base. CDR1 and CDR2 are read off the germline V gene as SGHTA and FQGNSA. The sample's time point label, decoded: pretreatment peripheral blood. The cohort included roughly 30 patients with locally advanced or metastatic urothelial carcinoma who were treated at Memorial Sloan Kettering on a trial protocol. Peripheral blood mononuclear cells were collected from each patient pretreatment and during treatment, giving between 1 and 8 total time points per patient. The Qiagen DNeasy Blood extraction kit was used to purify genomic DNA from total PBMCs and tumor samples. PBMCs were collected pretreatment and during treatment and were isolated and stored as previously described.

Study-level results and caveats: Improved progression-free and overall survival was associated with having pretreatment peripheral blood TCR clonality below the median. Because the sample size was small (n ≈ 30) and many of the analyses were exploratory, the results are meant to be hypothesis-generating. Greater expansion of tumor-associated TCR clones in peripheral blood 3 weeks after the start of treatment was observed in patients with durable benefit (n of about 20, p = 0.022).

This sequence uses TRBV7-2 and TRBJ1-1, with no confidently assigned D gene. This specimen consisted of PBMCs, obtained around atezolizumab (anti-PD-L1) treatment. The sequence was collected from a man in his sixties or seventies with urothelial cancer. The CDR3 region reads CASSLNTVNTEAFF. The bases are TGTGCCAGCAGCTTAAATACGGTGAACACTGAAGCTTTCTTT.